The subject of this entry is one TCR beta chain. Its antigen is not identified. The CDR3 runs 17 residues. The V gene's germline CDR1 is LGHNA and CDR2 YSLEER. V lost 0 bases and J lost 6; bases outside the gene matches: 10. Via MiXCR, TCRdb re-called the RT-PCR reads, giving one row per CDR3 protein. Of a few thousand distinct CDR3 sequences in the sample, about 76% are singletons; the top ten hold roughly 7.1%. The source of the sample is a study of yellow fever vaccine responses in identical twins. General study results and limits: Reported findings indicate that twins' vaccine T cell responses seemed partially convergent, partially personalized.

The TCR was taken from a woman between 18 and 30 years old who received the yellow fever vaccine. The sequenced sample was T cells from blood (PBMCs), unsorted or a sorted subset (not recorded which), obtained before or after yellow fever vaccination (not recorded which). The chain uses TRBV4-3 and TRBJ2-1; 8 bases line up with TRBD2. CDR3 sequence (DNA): TGCGCCAGCAGCCAAGAGCCAGCGGGAGCTTTTGGCAATGAGCAGTTCTTC. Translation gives CASSQEPAGAFGNEQFF.